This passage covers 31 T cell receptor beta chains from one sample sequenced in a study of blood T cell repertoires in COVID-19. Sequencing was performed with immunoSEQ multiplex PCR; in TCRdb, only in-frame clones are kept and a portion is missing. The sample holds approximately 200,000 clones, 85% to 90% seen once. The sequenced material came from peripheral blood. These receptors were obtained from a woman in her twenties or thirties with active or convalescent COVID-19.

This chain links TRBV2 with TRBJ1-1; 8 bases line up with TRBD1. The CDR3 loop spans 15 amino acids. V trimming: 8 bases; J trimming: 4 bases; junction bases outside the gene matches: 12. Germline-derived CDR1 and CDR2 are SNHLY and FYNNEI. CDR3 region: CASLTGERRGTEAFF. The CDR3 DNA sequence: TGTGCCAGCTTGACAGGGGAGAGGAGAGGCACTGAAGCTTTCTTT. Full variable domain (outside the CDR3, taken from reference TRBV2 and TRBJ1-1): EPEVTQTPSHQVTQMGQEVILRCVPISNHLYFYWYRQILGQKVEFLVSFYNNEISEKSEIFDDQFSVERPDGSNFTLKIRSTKLEDSAMYFCASLTGERRGTEAFFGQGTRLTVV.

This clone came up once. The CDR3 DNA follows: TGTGCCACTCTCGAGCCCGGGGCCTACGAGCAGTACTTC. Translated, it gives CATLEPGAYEQYF. The chain links TRBV2 to TRBJ2-7, with D perhaps TRBD2 (5 bases). The germline V and J ends were trimmed by 10 bases and 2 bases, with 15 bases remaining between them. This CDR3 is 13 amino acids long. The germline V gene encodes CDR1 SNHLY and CDR2 FYNNEI.

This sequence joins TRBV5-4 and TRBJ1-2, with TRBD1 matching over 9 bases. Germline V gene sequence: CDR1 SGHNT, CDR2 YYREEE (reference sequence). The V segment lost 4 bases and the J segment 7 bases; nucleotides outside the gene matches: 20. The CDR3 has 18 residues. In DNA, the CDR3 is TGTGCCAGCAGCGATCTTCGTAGGGGACAGGGCTGGCTTGGTGGCTACACCTTC. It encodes CASSDLRRGQGWLGGYTF.

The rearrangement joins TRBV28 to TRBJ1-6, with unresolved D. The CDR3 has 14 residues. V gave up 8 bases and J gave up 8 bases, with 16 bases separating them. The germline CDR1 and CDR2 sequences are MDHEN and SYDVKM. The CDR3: CASFSETWDSPLHF. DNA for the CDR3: TGTGCCAGCTTCTCGGAGACCTGGGATTCACCCCTCCACTTT.

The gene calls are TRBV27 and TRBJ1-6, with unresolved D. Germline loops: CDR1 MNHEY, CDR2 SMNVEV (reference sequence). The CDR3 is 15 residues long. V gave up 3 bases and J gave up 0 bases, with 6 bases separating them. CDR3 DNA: TGTGCCAGCAGTTTCCTGAGCTCCTATAATTCACCCCTCCACTTT. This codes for CASSFLSSYNSPLHF.

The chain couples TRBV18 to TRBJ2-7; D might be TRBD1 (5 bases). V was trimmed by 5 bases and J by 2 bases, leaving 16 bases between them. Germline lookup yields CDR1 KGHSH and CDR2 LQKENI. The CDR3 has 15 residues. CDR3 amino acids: CASSFDFQGTYEQYF. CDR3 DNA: TGTGCCAGCTCATTCGATTTTCAGGGCACCTACGAGCAGTACTTC.

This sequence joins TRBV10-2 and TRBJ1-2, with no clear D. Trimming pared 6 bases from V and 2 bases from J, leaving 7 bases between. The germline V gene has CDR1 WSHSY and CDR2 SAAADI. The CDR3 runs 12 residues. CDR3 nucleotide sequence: TGCGCCAGCAGATTAGAGAACTATGGCTACACCTTC. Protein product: CASRLENYGYTF.

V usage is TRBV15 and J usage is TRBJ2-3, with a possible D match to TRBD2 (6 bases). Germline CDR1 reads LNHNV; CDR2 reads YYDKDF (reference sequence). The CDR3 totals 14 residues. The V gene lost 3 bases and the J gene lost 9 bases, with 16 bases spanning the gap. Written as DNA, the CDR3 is TGTGCCACCAGCAGCCAACACGGGAGTGGGACGCAGTATTTT. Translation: CATSSQHGSGTQYF.

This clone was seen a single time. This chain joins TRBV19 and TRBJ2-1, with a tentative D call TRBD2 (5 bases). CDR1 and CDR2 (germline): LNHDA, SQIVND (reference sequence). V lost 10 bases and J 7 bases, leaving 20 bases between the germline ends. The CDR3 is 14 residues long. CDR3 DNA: TGTGCCACCTTGTTGCGGGTATCCGAAAATGAGCAGTTCTTC. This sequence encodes CATLLRVSENEQFF.

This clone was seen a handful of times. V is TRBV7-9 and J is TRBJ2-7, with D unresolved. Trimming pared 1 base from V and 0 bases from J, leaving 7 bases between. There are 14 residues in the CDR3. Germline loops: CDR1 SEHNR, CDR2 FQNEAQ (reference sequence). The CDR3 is CASSLEPNSYEQYF. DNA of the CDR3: TGTGCCAGCAGCTTAGAGCCCAACTCCTACGAGCAGTACTTC.

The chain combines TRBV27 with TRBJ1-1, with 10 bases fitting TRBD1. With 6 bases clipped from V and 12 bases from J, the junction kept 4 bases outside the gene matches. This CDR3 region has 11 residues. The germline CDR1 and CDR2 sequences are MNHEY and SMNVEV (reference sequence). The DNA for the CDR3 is TGTGCCAGCAGGGGACAGGGGCAAACTTTCTTT. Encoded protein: CASRGQGQTFF.

In nucleotides, the CDR3 is TGTGCCAGCACCCCCGACAGCCCTAGGGGGACAGATACGCAGTATTTT. Amino acid sequence: CASTPDSPRGTDTQYF. V and J are TRBV5-4 and TRBJ2-3, with a possible D match to TRBD1 (6 bases). Trimming pared 6 bases from V and 3 bases from J, leaving 20 bases between. From germline, CDR1 is SGHNT and CDR2 YYREEE (reference sequence). This CDR3 spans 16 amino acids.

CDR3 coding DNA: TGTGCCTGGAGAGGGGGTGATGGGTTCCGGGGCTACACCTTC. Residues: CAWRGGDGFRGYTF. The rearrangement links TRBV30 to TRBJ1-2; the D gene is possibly TRBD1 (6 bases). Looked up from germline, CDR1 is GTSNPN and CDR2 is SVGIG (reference sequence). The V end was cut by 3 bases, the J end by 8 bases, with 19 bases between. The CDR3 sequence is 14 residues long.

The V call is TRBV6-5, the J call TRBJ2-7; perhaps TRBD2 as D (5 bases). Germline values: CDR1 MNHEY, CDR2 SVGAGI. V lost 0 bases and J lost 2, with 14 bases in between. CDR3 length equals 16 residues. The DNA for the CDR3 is TGTGCCAGCAGTTACTCAACCCGGAACGGGGCCTACGAGCAGTACTTC. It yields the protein CASSYSTRNGAYEQYF.

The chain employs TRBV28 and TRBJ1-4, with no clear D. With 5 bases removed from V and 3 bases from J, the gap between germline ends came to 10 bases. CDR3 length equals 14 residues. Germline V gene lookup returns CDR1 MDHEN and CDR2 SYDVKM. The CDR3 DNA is TGTGCCAGCAGTGGCCCCCCATCTAATGAAAAACTGTTTTTT. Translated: CASSGPPSNEKLFF. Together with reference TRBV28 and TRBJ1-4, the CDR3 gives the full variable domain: DVKVTQSSRYLVKRTGEKVFLECVQDMDHENMFWYRQDPGLGLRLIYFSYDVKMKEKGDIPEGYSVSREKKERFSLILESASTNQTSMYLCASSGPPSNEKLFFGSGTQLSVL.

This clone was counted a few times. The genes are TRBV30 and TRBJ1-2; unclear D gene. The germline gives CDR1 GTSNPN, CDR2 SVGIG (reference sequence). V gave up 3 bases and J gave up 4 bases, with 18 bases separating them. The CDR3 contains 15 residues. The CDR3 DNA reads TGTGCCTGGAGGACGGAGGGAGGAATAGTCTATGGCTACACCTTC. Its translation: CAWRTEGGIVYGYTF.

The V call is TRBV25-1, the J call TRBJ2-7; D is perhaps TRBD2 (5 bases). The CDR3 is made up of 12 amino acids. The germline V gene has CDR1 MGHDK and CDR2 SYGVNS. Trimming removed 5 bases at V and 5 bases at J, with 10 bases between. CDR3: CASSPGTHEQYF. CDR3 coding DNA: TGTGCCAGCAGTCCGGGAACCCACGAGCAGTACTTC.

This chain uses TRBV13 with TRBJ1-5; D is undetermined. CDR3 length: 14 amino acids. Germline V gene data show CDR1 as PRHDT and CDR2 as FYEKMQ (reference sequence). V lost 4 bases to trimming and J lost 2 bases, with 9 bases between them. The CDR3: CASSSGFGNQPQHF. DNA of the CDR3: TGTGCCAGCAGCTCAGGATTCGGCAATCAGCCCCAGCATTTT.

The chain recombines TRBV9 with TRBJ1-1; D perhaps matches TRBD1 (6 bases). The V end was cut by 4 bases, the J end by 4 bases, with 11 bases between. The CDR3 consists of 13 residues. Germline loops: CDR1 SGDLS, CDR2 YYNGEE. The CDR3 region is CASSPGQITEAFF. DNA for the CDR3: TGTGCCAGCAGCCCCGGACAGATCACTGAAGCTTTCTTT.

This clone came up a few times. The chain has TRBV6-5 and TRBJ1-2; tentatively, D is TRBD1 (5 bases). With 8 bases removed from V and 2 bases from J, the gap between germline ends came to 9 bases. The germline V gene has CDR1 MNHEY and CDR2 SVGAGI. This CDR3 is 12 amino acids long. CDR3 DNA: TGTGCCAGCGGGCGGGGGAACTATGGCTACACCTTC. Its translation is CASGRGNYGYTF.

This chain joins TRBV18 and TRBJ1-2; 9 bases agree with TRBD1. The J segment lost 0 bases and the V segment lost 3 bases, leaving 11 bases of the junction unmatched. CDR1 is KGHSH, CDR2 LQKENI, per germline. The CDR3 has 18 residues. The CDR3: CASSPPNRGLETNYGYTF. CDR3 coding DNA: TGTGCCAGCTCACCCCCAAACAGGGGGCTCGAGACTAACTATGGCTACACCTTC.

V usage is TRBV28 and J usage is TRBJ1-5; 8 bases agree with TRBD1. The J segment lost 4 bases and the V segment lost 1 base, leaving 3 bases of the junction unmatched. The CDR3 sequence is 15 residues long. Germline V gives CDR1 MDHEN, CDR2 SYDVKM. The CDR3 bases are TGTGCCAGCAGTTTATACGGGACAGGTAATCAGCCCCAGCATTTT. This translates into CASSLYGTGNQPQHF.

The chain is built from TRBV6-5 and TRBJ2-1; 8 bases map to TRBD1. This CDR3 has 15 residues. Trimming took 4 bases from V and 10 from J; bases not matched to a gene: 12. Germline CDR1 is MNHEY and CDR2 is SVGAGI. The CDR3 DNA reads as TGTGCCAGCAGTTTCCACGGACAGGGTACGAGAGAGCAGTTCTTC. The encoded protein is CASSFHGQGTREQFF.

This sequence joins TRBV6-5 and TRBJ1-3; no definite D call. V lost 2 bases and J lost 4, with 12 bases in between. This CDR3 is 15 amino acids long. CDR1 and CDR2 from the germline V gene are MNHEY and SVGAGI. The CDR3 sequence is CASSYSERRGNTIYF. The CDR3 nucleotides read TGTGCCAGCAGTTACAGTGAGAGGAGGGGAAACACCATATATTTT.

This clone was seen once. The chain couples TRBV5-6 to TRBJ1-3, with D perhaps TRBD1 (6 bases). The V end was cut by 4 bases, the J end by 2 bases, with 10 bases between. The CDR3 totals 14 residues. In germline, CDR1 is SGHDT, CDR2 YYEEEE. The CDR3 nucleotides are TGTGCCAGCAGCCTCCGGACAGCTGGAAACACCATATATTTT. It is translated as CASSLRTAGNTIYF.

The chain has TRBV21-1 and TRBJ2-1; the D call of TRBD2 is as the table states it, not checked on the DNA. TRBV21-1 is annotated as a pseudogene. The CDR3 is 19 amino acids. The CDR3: CASSKVKTGLAGRSNEQFF. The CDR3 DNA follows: TGTGCCAGCAGCAAAGTCAAGACAGGACTAGCGGGGAGAAGCAATGAGCAGTTCTTC.

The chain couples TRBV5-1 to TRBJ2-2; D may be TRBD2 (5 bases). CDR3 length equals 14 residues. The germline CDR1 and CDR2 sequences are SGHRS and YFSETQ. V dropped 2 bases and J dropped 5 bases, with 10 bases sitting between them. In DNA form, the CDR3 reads TGCGCCAGCAGCTTCTACGGAGGAACCGGGGAGCTGTTTTTT. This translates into CASSFYGGTGELFF.

CDR3 sequence (DNA): TGTGCCAGTAGTATAGATCTGGGACAGGGCCCTGGCTACACCTTC. Its protein product is CASSIDLGQGPGYTF. The V call is TRBV19, the J call TRBJ1-2, with 9 bases that match TRBD1. This CDR3 comprises 15 residues. Per the germline V gene, CDR1 is LNHDA and CDR2 is SQIVND (reference sequence). V trimming: 0 bases; J trimming: 7 bases; junction bases outside the gene matches: 6.

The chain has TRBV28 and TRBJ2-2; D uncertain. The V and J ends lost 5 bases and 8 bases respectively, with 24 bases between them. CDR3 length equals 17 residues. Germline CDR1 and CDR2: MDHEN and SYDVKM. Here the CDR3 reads CASSPLQSYTTTGELFF. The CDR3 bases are TGTGCCAGCAGTCCCCTCCAATCCTACACAACTACGGGGGAGCTGTTTTTT.

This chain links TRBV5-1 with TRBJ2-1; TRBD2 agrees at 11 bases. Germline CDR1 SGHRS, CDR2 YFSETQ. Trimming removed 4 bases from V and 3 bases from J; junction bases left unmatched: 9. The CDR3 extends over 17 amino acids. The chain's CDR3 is CASSVFASGGIYNEQFF. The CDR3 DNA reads TGCGCCAGCAGCGTTTTTGCTAGCGGGGGGATCTACAATGAGCAGTTCTTC.

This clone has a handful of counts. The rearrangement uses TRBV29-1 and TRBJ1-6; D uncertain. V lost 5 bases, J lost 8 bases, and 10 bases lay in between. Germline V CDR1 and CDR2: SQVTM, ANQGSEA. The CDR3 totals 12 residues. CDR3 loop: CSVSSGDSPLHF. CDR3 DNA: TGCAGCGTTTCCTCCGGGGATTCACCCCTCCACTTT.